Listed below are T cell receptor beta chains from one sample, sequenced in a study of T cell responses to AZD1222 COVID-19 vaccine. Measured with immunoSEQ multiplex PCR; TCRdb has only the in-frame clones, and not every one. The sample has tens of thousands of clones, around four fifths seen once. The input for sequencing was peripheral blood, taken on day 0 of AZD1222 vaccination. Receptor source: an adult in good health. Both conserved end residues are part of each CDR3. The order of the fields is V gene, J gene, D gene, clone size, CDR3 protein, CDR3 DNA. D genes are given only for firm matches. Only part of the rows carry a size: once, few, many, or a class if the clone is expanded.

V: TRBV19; J: TRBJ2-7; D: TRBD2; size: NA; CDR3: CASSSGGAVEQYF; DNA: TGTGCCAGTTCTAGCGGGGGGGCGGTCGAGCAGTACTTC
V: TRBV28; J: TRBJ1-5; D: TRBD1; size: NA; CDR3: CASSGMGGGYRISNQPQHF; DNA: TGTGCCAGCAGTGGAATGGGAGGGGGCTACCGCATTAGCAATCAGCCCCAGCATTTT
V: TRBV7-5; J: TRBJ1-4; D: NA; size: once; CDR3: CARSWDREANEKLFF; DNA: TGTGCCAGAAGCTGGGACAGGGAAGCTAATGAAAAACTGTTTTTT
V: TRBV6-2/TRBV6-3; J: TRBJ1-6; D: TRBD1; size: NA; CDR3: CASSFGTGNSPLHF; DNA: TGTGCCAGCAGTTTTGGGACAGGGAATTCACCCCTCCACTTT
V: TRBV13; J: TRBJ1-5; D: TRBD1; size: NA; CDR3: CASSMSGQINQPQHF; DNA: TGTGCCAGCAGCATGTCGGGACAGATTAATCAGCCCCAGCATTTT
V: TRBV4-1; J: TRBJ2-7; D: NA; size: NA; CDR3: CASSQDRGLAANEQYF; DNA: TGCGCCAGCAGCCAAGATAGAGGTTTGGCCGCCAACGAGCAGTACTTC
V: TRBV27; J: TRBJ1-4; D: NA; size: NA; CDR3: CASSLLQGSEEKLFF; DNA: TGTGCCAGCAGTTTGCTTCAGGGTTCTGAGGAAAAACTGTTTTTT
V: TRBV18; J: TRBJ1-1; D: NA; size: NA; CDR3: CASSPAKVAGGNTEAFF; DNA: TGTGCCAGCTCACCTGCGAAGGTCGCAGGAGGGAACACTGAAGCTTTCTTT
V: TRBV7-9; J: TRBJ2-3; D: NA; size: NA; CDR3: CASSLSTSTDTQYF; DNA: TGTGCCAGCAGCCTAAGTACGAGCACAGATACGCAGTATTTT
V: TRBV6-2/TRBV6-3; J: TRBJ2-7; D: NA; size: NA; CDR3: CASSYKGWQYF; DNA: TGTGCCAGCAGTTATAAAGGATGGCAGTACTTC
V: TRBV5-1; J: TRBJ2-5; D: NA; size: NA; CDR3: CASSLAGSQETQYF; DNA: TGCGCCAGCAGCTTGGCAGGCAGCCAAGAGACCCAGTACTTC
V: TRBV28; J: TRBJ2-2; D: TRBD2; size: NA; CDR3: CASSPTSGNTGELFF; DNA: TGTGCCAGCAGTCCCACTAGCGGGAACACCGGGGAGCTGTTTTTT
V: TRBV7-2; J: TRBJ2-7; D: TRBD2; size: NA; CDR3: CASSLGSFGSGSSYEQYF; DNA: TGTGCCAGCAGCTTAGGTTCTTTTGGTAGCGGGAGCTCCTACGAGCAGTACTTC
V: TRBV9; J: TRBJ1-1; D: TRBD1; size: NA; CDR3: CASSVTGGSEAFF; DNA: TGTGCCAGCAGCGTGACAGGGGGATCTGAAGCTTTCTTT
V: TRBV5-1; J: TRBJ1-2; D: NA; size: NA; CDR3: CASSLAAGEGGYTF; DNA: TGCGCCAGCAGCTTGGCGGCAGGGGAGGGAGGCTACACCTTC
V: TRBV4-3; J: TRBJ1-4; D: NA; size: NA; CDR3: CASSQHRGGNEKLFF; DNA: TGCGCCAGCAGCCAACATCGGGGGGGTAATGAAAAACTGTTTTTT
V: TRBV7-2; J: TRBJ2-3; D: NA; size: NA; CDR3: CASSSVAADTQYF; DNA: TGTGCCAGCAGCTCGGTGGCTGCAGATACGCAGTATTTT
V: TRBV15; J: TRBJ1-4; D: NA; size: few; CDR3: CATSRGVSEGEKLFF; DNA: TGTGCCACCAGCAGAGGTGTCTCCGAGGGGGAAAAACTGTTTTTT
V: TRBV7-2; J: TRBJ1-3; D: TRBD1; size: NA; CDR3: CASSLAQGTGNTIYF; DNA: TGTGCCAGCAGCTTAGCACAGGGGACTGGAAACACCATATATTTT
V: TRBV5-1; J: TRBJ1-2; D: NA; size: NA; CDR3: CASSLWQNNYGYTF; DNA: TGCGCCAGCAGCTTGTGGCAAAACAACTATGGCTACACCTTC
V: TRBV12-3/TRBV12-4; J: TRBJ1-1; D: NA; size: NA; CDR3: CASSGQIVTEAFF; DNA: TGTGCCAGCAGTGGACAGATAGTCACTGAAGCTTTCTTT
V: TRBV7-9; J: TRBJ2-2; D: NA; size: NA; CDR3: CASSSLGLSGGNTGELFF; DNA: TGTGCCAGCAGCTCGCTAGGTTTGTCCGGGGGCAACACCGGGGAGCTGTTTTTT
V: TRBV9; J: TRBJ2-1; D: NA; size: NA; CDR3: CASSPQTSYNEQFF; DNA: TGTGCCAGCAGCCCCCAGACTAGTTACAATGAGCAGTTCTTC
V: TRBV7-8; J: TRBJ2-7; D: TRBD2; size: NA; CDR3: CASSLGGGSYEQYF; DNA: TGTGCCAGCAGCTTAGGCGGGGGCTCCTACGAGCAGTACTTC
V: TRBV7-6; J: TRBJ1-6; D: TRBD1; size: NA; CDR3: CASSVGQPNSPLHF; DNA: TGTGCCAGCAGCGTGGGACAGCCTAATTCACCCCTCCACTTT
V: TRBV5-1; J: TRBJ2-7; D: NA; size: NA; CDR3: CASSLDPDTTYEQYF; DNA: TGCGCCAGCAGCTTGGATCCGGACACAACCTACGAGCAGTACTTC
V: TRBV15; J: TRBJ2-1; D: TRBD2; size: NA; CDR3: CATSRAGLAPYNEQFF; DNA: TGTGCCACCAGCAGAGCGGGACTAGCGCCTTACAATGAGCAGTTCTTC
V: TRBV9; J: TRBJ2-3; D: NA; size: few; CDR3: CASSVQGLSTDTQYF; DNA: TGTGCCAGCAGCGTACAGGGGCTAAGCACAGATACGCAGTATTTT
V: TRBV6-2/TRBV6-3; J: TRBJ2-7; D: NA; size: NA; CDR3: CASSEESYEQYF; DNA: TGTGCCAGCAGTGAGGAAAGCTACGAGCAGTACTTC
V: TRBV19; J: TRBJ1-6; D: NA; size: NA; CDR3: CASSSSQGNSYNSPLHF; DNA: TGTGCCAGTAGTTCGTCCCAGGGGAACTCCTATAATTCACCCCTCCACTTT
V: TRBV7-8; J: TRBJ2-7; D: TRBD1; size: NA; CDR3: CATSVTGGNEQYF; DNA: TGTGCTACTTCGGTGACAGGGGGCAACGAGCAGTACTTC
V: TRBV3-1/TRBV3-2; J: TRBJ1-2; D: NA; size: few; CDR3: CASSPQGRYGYTF; DNA: TGTGCCAGCAGCCCGCAGGGGCGCTATGGCTACACCTTC